These 5 T cell receptor beta chains were sequenced from one sample in a study of cytomegalovirus exposure and HLA in healthy donors. PCR employed 60 Vbeta and 13 Jbeta primers. Clones were sequenced by immunoSEQ multiplex PCR, and TCRdb holds only the in-frame ones, with some missing. The sample includes about 120,000 clones, 55% to 65% of them seen just once. The sample taken for sequencing was PBMCs. These receptors all stem from a man aged 40-49 years in good health and CMV-seropositive.

This chain links TRBV2 with TRBJ2-5, with D uncertain. The assigned J gene may be wrong: the sequence end matches TRBJ2-7 better. This CDR3 comprises 15 residues. CDR1 and CDR2 from the germline V gene are SNHLY and FYNNEI. CDR3 DNA: TGTGCCAGCAGTGACGGCCAGGCTTCACCCTACGAGCAGTACTTC. Its protein product is CASSDGQASPYEQYF.

The chain recombines TRBV7-9 with TRBJ2-1, with TRBD1 identical over 7 bases. The germline V gene has CDR1 SEHNR and CDR2 FQNEAQ (reference sequence). V shed 6 bases and J 0 bases; nucleotides not matched to a gene: 5. This CDR3 has 15 amino acids. The CDR3: CASRQTGVSYNEQFF. CDR3 DNA: TGTGCCAGCAGACAAACAGGGGTCTCCTACAATGAGCAGTTCTTC.

This clone has a handful of counts. The V and J genes are TRBV4-2 and TRBJ1-1; TRBD1 matches 11 bases. V lost 6 bases and J lost 0; bases outside the gene matches: 9. This CDR3 contains 17 residues. The germline CDR1 and CDR2 sequences are LGHNA and YNFKEQ. CDR3 DNA: TGTGCCAGCAGTAGACTCGGGACAGGGGGTGTGAACACTGAAGCTTTCTTT. Translating gives CASSRLGTGGVNTEAFF.

The chain carries TRBV7-9 and TRBJ1-1; possibly TRBD1 for D (6 bases). Germline values: CDR1 SEHNR, CDR2 FQNEAQ (reference sequence). CDR3 length: 15 amino acids. V was cut by 4 bases and J by 5 bases, with 17 bases left in between. The CDR3 here is CASSSGQSSRTEAFF. The CDR3 nucleotides read TGTGCCAGCAGCTCCGGACAGTCTAGTAGGACTGAAGCTTTCTTT.

This clone was seen just once. The CDR3 sequence: CASTDNTGNEQYF. The CDR3, as DNA: TGCGCCAGCACCGATAATACAGGGAACGAGCAGTACTTC. The chain couples TRBV5-1 to TRBJ2-5, with D possibly being TRBD1 (6 bases). The closer fit of TRBJ2-7 to the DNA end suggests the J call may be wrong. Germline loops: CDR1 SGHRS, CDR2 YFSETQ. The CDR3 runs 13 residues.